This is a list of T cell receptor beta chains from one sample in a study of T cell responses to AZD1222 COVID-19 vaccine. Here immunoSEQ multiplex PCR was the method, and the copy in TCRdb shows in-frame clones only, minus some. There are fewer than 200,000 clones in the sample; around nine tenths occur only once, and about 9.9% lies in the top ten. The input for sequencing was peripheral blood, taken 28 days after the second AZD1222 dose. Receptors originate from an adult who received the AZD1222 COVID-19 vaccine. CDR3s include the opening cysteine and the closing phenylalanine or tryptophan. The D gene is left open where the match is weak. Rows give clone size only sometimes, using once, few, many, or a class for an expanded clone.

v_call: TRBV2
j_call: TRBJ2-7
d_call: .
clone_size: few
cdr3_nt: TGTGCCAGCAACGACAGAACCTACGAGCAGTACTTC
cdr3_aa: CASNDRTYEQYF

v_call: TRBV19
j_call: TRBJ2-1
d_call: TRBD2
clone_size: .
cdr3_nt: TGTGCCAGTAGTGTCCGACTAGCGGGGGGGTACAATGAGCAGTTCTTC
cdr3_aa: CASSVRLAGGYNEQFF

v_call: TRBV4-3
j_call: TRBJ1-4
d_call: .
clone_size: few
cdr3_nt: TGCGCCAGCAGCCAAGAGAGCCCCGGGGGATTAGGTGAAAAACTGTTTTTT
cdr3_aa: CASSQESPGGLGEKLFF

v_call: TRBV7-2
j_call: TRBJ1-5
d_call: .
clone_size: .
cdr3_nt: TGTGCCAGCAGCTTAGGAAGGGATCAGCCCCAGCATTTT
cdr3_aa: CASSLGRDQPQHF

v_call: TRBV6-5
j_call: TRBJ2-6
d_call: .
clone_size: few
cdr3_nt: TGTGCCAGCTTCAAAGGGGGCTCTGGGGCCAACGTCCTGACTTTC
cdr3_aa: CASFKGGSGANVLTF

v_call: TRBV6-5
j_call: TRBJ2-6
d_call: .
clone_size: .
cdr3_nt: TGTGCCAGCATCTATATCAATGGGGGGGCCAACGTCCTGACTTTC
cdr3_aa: CASIYINGGANVLTF

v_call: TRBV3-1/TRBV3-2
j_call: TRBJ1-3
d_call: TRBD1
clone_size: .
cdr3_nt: TGTGCCAGCAGCCAAGCCGGAATAGGGGGCGCGCTTGGAAACACCATATATTTT
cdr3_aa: CASSQAGIGGALGNTIYF

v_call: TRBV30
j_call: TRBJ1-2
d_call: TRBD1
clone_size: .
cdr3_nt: TGTGCCTGGAGTTCTATGACAGGGAACTATGGCTACACCTTC
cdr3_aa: CAWSSMTGNYGYTF

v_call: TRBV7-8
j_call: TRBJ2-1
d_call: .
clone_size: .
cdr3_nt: TGTGCCAGCAGCCCGATGACTGTCTACAATGAGCAGTTCTTC
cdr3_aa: CASSPMTVYNEQFF

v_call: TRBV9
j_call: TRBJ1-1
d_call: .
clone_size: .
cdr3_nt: TGTGCCAGCAGCTTACGACCGGGCACTGAAGCTTTCTTT
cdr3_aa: CASSLRPGTEAFF

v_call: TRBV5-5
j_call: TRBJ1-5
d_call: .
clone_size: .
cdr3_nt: TGTGCCAGCAGCCGTGGGTCGGATCAGCCCCAGCATTTT
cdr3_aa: CASSRGSDQPQHF

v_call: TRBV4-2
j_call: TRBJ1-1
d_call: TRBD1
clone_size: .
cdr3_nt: TGTGCCAGCAGCCAAGTTATACAGGGGGGGACTGAAGCTTTCTTT
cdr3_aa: CASSQVIQGGTEAFF

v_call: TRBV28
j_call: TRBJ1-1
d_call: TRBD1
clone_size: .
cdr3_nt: TGTGCCAGCAAACAGGGGGCGCTTGGGGCTTTCTTT
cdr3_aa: CASKQGALGAFF

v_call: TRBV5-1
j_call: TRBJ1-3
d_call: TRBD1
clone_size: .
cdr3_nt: TGCGCCAGCAGCGAGACAGGGGGAAACACCATATATTTT
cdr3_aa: CASSETGGNTIYF

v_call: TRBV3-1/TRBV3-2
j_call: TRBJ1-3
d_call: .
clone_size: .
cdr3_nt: TGTGCCAGCAGTCTCCGGCCGGCAGGGGCTGGAAACACCATATATTTT
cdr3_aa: CASSLRPAGAGNTIYF

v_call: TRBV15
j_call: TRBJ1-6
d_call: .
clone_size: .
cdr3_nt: TGTGCCACCAGCAGAGGGTTGGTAGCTTATAATTCACCCCTCCACTTT
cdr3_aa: CATSRGLVAYNSPLHF

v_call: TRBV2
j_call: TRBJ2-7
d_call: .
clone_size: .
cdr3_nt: TGTGCCAGCAGTGAATTGGACACCTCCTACGAGCAGTACTTC
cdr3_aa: CASSELDTSYEQYF

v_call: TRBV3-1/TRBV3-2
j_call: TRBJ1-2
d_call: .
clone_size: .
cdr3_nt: TGTGCCAGCAGCCAAGAAGGAAACTATGGCTACACCTTC
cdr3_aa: CASSQEGNYGYTF

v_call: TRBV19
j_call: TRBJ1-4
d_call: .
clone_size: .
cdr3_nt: TGTGCCAGTCAGGACCCAGGGACAACTAATGAAAAACTGTTTTTT
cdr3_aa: CASQDPGTTNEKLFF

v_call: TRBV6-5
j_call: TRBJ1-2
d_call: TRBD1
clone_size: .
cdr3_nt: TGTGCCAGCAGGGACACAGGGGCCCCGAACTATGGCTACACCTTC
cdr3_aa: CASRDTGAPNYGYTF

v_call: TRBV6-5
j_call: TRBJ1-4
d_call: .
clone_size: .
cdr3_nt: TGTGCCAGCAGGGACGAGGGACTGAGCAATGAAAAACTGTTTTTT
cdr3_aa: CASRDEGLSNEKLFF

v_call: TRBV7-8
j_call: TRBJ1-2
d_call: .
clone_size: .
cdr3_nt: TGTGCCAGCAGCTTAAACCTTAACTATGGCTACACCTTC
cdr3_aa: CASSLNLNYGYTF

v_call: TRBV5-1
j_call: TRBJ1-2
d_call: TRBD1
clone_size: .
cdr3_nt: TGCGCCAGCAGCTCCGGGACAGGGGTTATTAACTATGGCTACACCTTC
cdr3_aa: CASSSGTGVINYGYTF

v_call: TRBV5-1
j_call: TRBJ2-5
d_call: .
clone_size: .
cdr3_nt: TGCGCCAGCAGCTTGAGGTCCTCACTCGAGACCCAGTACTTC
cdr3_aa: CASSLRSSLETQYF

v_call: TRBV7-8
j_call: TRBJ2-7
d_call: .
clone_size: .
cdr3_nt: TGTGCCAGCAGCCCAAGGACAAACCACTACGAGCAGTACTTC
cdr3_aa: CASSPRTNHYEQYF

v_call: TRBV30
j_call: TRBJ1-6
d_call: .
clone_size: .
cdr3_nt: TGTGCCTCCACTAAGGTCTCAGGGTTCGTAGATTCACCCCTCCACTTT
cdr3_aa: CASTKVSGFVDSPLHF

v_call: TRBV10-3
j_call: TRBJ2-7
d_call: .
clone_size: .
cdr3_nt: TGTGCCATCAGTGAGTCGAATTACGAGCAGTACTTC
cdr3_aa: CAISESNYEQYF

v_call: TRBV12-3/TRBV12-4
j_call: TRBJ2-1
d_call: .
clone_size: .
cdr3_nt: TGTGCCAGCAGTTTTCGGTTCGAGCAGTTCTTC
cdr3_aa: CASSFRFEQFF

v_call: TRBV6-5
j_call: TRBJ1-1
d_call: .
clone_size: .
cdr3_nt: TGTGCCAGCACTCCAGGGGACACTGAAGCTTTCTTT
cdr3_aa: CASTPGDTEAFF

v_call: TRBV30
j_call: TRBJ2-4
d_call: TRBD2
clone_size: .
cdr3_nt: TGTGCCTCGGAGGAGCGGGGGGCCCAAGCCAAAAACATTCAGTACTTC
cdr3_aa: CASEERGAQAKNIQYF

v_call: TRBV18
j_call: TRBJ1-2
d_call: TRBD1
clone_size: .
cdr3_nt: TGTGCCAGCTCACCACCCCCCATGACGGACAGGGGAATCGGCTACACCTTC
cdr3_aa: CASSPPPMTDRGIGYTF

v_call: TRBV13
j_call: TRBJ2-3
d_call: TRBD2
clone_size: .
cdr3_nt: TGTGCCAGCAGTTCTAAGCGGGGGAGCATCAGCACAGATACGCAGTATTTT
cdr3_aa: CASSSKRGSISTDTQYF

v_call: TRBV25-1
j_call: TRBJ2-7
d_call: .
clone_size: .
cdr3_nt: TGTGCCAGCGGCTATTACGAGCAGTACTTC
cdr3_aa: CASGYYEQYF

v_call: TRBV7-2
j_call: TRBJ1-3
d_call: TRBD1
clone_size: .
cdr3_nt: TGTGCCAGCAGCATCGACAGGGGGTACGGAAACACCATATATTTT
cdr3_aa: CASSIDRGYGNTIYF

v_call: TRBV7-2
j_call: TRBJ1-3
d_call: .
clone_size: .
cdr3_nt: TGTGCCAGCAGCTTAGTCTCGGCAGGTCCCGACACCATATATTTT
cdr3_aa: CASSLVSAGPDTIYF

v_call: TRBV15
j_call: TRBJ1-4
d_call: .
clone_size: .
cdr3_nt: TGTGCCACCAGCAGGGCCACATCGAATGAAAAACTGTTTTTT
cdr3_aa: CATSRATSNEKLFF

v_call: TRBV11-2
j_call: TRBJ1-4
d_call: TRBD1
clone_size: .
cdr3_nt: TGTGCCAGCAAGCAGCTTATCTCTCTCTCGGGACAGGTTAATGAAAAACTGTTTTTT
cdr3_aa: CASKQLISLSGQVNEKLFF

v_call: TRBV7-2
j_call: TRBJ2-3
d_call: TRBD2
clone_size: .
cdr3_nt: TGTGCCAGCAGCTTCCTTCCAGCGGGGGGGCGCACAGATACGCAGTATTTT
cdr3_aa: CASSFLPAGGRTDTQYF

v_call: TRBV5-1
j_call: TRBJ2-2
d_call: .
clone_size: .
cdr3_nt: TGCGCCAGCAGCTTGGCCCGAGGGGTGTGGACCGGGGAGCTGTTTTTT
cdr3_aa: CASSLARGVWTGELFF

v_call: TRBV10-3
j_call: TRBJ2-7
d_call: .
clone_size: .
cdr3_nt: TGTGCCATCAGTGAGAACAGCGCCTACGAGCAGTACTTC
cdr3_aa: CAISENSAYEQYF

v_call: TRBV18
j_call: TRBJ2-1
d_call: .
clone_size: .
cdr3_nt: TGTGCCAGCTCACCACCGGGAAGGGGGGGTCAATACAATGAGCAGTTCTTC
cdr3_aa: CASSPPGRGGQYNEQFF

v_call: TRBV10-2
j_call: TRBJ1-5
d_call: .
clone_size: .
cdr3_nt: TGCGCCAGCAGTGGGACGGAAAATCAGCCCCAGCATTTT
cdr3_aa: CASSGTENQPQHF

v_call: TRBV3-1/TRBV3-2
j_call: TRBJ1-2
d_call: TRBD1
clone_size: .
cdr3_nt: TGTGCCAGCAGCCGGGGGGAGGGGGCCGGCTACACCTTC
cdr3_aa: CASSRGEGAGYTF

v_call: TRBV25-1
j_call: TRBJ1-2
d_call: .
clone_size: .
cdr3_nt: TGTGCCAGCAGTGAAGGGGTGGAGACGATGGGCTACACCTTC
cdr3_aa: CASSEGVETMGYTF

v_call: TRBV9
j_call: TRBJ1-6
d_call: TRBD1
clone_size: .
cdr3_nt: TGTGCCAGCAGCGCTTCTCAGGGGGCGCCTAATTCACCCCTCCACTTT
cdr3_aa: CASSASQGAPNSPLHF

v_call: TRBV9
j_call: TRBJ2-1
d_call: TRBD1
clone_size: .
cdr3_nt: TGTGCCAGCAGCGTAGCGGGGGTACCGGGACAGGGTAATGAGCAGTTCTTC
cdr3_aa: CASSVAGVPGQGNEQFF

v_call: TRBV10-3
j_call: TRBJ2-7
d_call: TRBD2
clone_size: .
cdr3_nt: TGTGCCATCAGTGACTTACTAGCGGGGGGGCGAGGCGAGCAGTACTTC
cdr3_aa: CAISDLLAGGRGEQYF